These 25 T cell receptor beta chains share one sample of origin, sequenced in a study of blood T cell repertoires in COVID-19. Sequencing was performed with immunoSEQ multiplex PCR; in TCRdb, only in-frame clones are kept and a portion is missing. The sample lists 25,000 to 35,000 clones, around nine tenths seen once, with less than 15% in the top ten. The sample comprised peripheral blood. Every receptor here comes from a human donor in a cohort sampled during active COVID-19. The donor label of this sample is uncertain.

This clone was found once. The chain links TRBV24-1 to TRBJ2-3; TRBD1 aligns across 7 bases. Germline loops: CDR1 KGHDR, CDR2 SFDVKD. This CDR3 comprises 14 residues. J gave up 2 bases and V 7 bases, and 5 bases lay outside the gene matches. The CDR3 coding sequence is TGTGCCACCAGGGCCAGGGGGAACACAGATACGCAGTATTTT. This encodes CATRARGNTDTQYF.

The chain is built from TRBV7-9 and TRBJ2-2, with 13 bases matching TRBD2. V lost 5 bases, J lost 7 bases, and 7 bases stayed unmatched. In germline, CDR1 is SEHNR, CDR2 FQNEAQ (reference sequence). This CDR3 spans 16 amino acids. CDR3 protein: CASSATSGRADGELFF. The CDR3 region has the DNA TGTGCCAGCAGCGCTACTAGCGGGAGGGCCGACGGGGAGCTGTTTTTT. The full variable domain, with the rest looked up from reference TRBV7-9 and TRBJ2-2, is DTGVSQNPRHKITKRGQNVTFRCDPISEHNRLYWYRQTLGQGPEFLTYFQNEAQLEKSRLLSDRFSAERPKGSFSTLEIQRTEQGDSAMYLCASSATSGRADGELFFGEGSRLTVL.

The V gene is TRBV24-1, the J gene TRBJ1-2, with D maybe TRBD1 (6 bases). Trimming took off 4 bases at V and 5 bases at J, with 13 bases between the two ends. Germline V gene sequence: CDR1 KGHDR, CDR2 SFDVKD. This CDR3 has 14 residues. CDR3 coding DNA: TGTGCCACCAGTGACCAGACAGGCCAGTATGGCTACACCTTC. Protein: CATSDQTGQYGYTF.

This chain links TRBV5-5 with TRBJ1-4; D gene uncertain. Germline V gene lookup returns CDR1 SGHKS and CDR2 YYEKEE (reference sequence). The length of the CDR3 is 13 residues. The germline V and J ends were trimmed by 4 bases and 4 bases, with 8 bases remaining between them. DNA for the CDR3: TGTGCCAGCAGCCTCGTCTTTAATGAAAAACTGTTTTTT. This codes for CASSLVFNEKLFF.

The V and J genes are TRBV7-9 and TRBJ1-1, with TRBD1 as a possible D gene (6 bases). CDR1 and CDR2 from the germline V gene are SEHNR and FQNEAQ (reference sequence). This CDR3 has 14 amino acids. V was shortened by 1 base and J by 3 bases, with 9 bases between the two germline ends. Here the CDR3 reads CASSLVAGDTEAFF. CDR3 nucleotides: TGTGCCAGCAGCTTAGTAGCAGGGGACACTGAAGCTTTCTTT.

A few counts support this clone. The chain carries TRBV20-1 and TRBJ1-6; possibly TRBD1 for D (6 bases). V was trimmed by 3 bases and J by 8 bases, leaving 11 bases between them. The CDR3 runs to 13 residues. The germline CDR1 and CDR2 sequences are DFQATT and SNEGSKA (reference sequence). CDR3 sequence reads: CSASEDSYSPLHF. The DNA of the CDR3 is TGCAGTGCTAGTGAGGACAGTTATTCACCCCTCCACTTT.

This sequence joins TRBV6-1 and TRBJ2-1; D perhaps matches TRBD1 (6 bases). V was shortened by 3 bases and J by 0 bases, with 21 bases between the two germline ends. Germline loops: CDR1 MNHNS, CDR2 SASEGT. CDR3 length equals 19 residues. In DNA form, the CDR3 reads TGTGCCAGCAGTGATGGTTGGGGGATCTTCAGGGGCTCCTACAATGAGCAGTTCTTC. This codes for CASSDGWGIFRGSYNEQFF.

This rearrangement joins TRBV5-6 to TRBJ1-4; 8 bases fit TRBD1. The ends lost 4 bases at V and 7 bases at J; junction bases unmatched: 9. Germline CDR1 reads SGHDT; CDR2 reads YYEEEE. The CDR3 is 15 amino acids. This chain's CDR3 is CASSAATGAVEKLFF. CDR3 bases: TGTGCCAGCAGCGCCGCGACAGGGGCGGTTGAAAAACTGTTTTTT.

The rearrangement joins TRBV2 to TRBJ2-5; D may be TRBD1 (7 bases). V gave up 2 bases and J gave up 2 bases, with 12 bases separating them. Germline values: CDR1 SNHLY, CDR2 FYNNEI. This CDR3 is built from 15 residues. The CDR3 region has the DNA TGTGCCAGCAGTGAACAGGAGGGACAGCAAGAGACCCAGTACTTC. The encoded protein is CASSEQEGQQETQYF.

The J gene is TRBJ1-1, the V gene TRBV6-1; D is unclear. The CDR3 sequence is 16 residues long. Between the trimmed V and J ends, which lost 1 base and 0 bases, there was a span of 12 bases. The germline gives CDR1 MNHNS, CDR2 SASEGT. CDR3 sequence (DNA): TGTGCCAGCAGTGAAGGCCGGGATGTCATGAACACTGAAGCTTTCTTT. It is translated as CASSEGRDVMNTEAFF.

The rearrangement uses TRBV25-1 and TRBJ2-1, with a possible D match to TRBD2 (6 bases). V was clipped by 2 bases and J by 0 bases, with 11 bases between them. Per the germline V gene, CDR1 is MGHDK and CDR2 is SYGVNS. The length of the CDR3 is 16 residues. CDR3 DNA: TGTGCCAGCAGTGAAGCGGGGTCGAGCTCCTACAATGAGCAGTTCTTC. It codes for CASSEAGSSSYNEQFF.

V usage is TRBV30 and J usage is TRBJ1-2, with D maybe TRBD1 (6 bases). This CDR3 region has 15 residues. The germline V gene encodes CDR1 GTSNPN and CDR2 SVGIG (reference sequence). Deletions cut 3 bases from V and 4 bases from J, with 18 bases between. DNA for the CDR3: TGTGCCTGGAGGTTGTTCGAGACAGGCGTCTATGGCTACACCTTC. Protein sequence: CAWRLFETGVYGYTF. The entire variable domain, with the rest obtained from reference TRBV30 and TRBJ1-2, is as follows: SQTIHQWPATLVQPVGSPLSLECTVEGTSNPNLYWYRQAAGRGLQLLFYSVGIGQISSEVPQNLSASRPQDRQFILSSKKLLLSDSGFYLCAWRLFETGVYGYTFGSGTRLTVV.

This chain connects TRBV7-2 to TRBJ2-5; 8 nucleotides match TRBD2. Trimming cost V 0 bases and J 5 bases; bases outside gene matches: 11. CDR1 is SGHTA and CDR2 is FQGNSA in the germline V gene. The CDR3 loop spans 17 amino acids. DNA of the CDR3: TGTGCCAGCAGCTTAGCGGGGCTAGCGGGTGAGGGGGAGACCCAGTACTTC. Translation gives CASSLAGLAGEGETQYF.

Within the sample, this clone is medium-sized (0.01 to 0.1%). The rearrangement joins TRBV24-1 to TRBJ2-3; 8 positions agree with TRBD2. CDR3 length equals 14 residues. V shed 9 bases, J shed 0 bases, and the junction held 4 bases outside the gene matches. Germline CDR1 reads KGHDR; CDR2 reads SFDVKD. The CDR3 loop is CATDSGASTDTQYF. The CDR3, as DNA: TGTGCCACCGATAGCGGGGCTAGCACAGATACGCAGTATTTT.

The chain couples TRBV27 to TRBJ1-4; the match to TRBD1 covers 8 bases. The CDR3 is made up of 12 amino acids. Germline loops: CDR1 MNHEY, CDR2 SMNVEV (reference sequence). V was pared by 11 bases and J by 8 bases, with 7 bases of the junction left unmatched. The chain's CDR3 is CARDRGGEKLFF. The CDR3 nucleotides are TGTGCCCGCGACAGGGGTGGGGAAAAACTGTTTTTT. The full variable domain, in which reference TRBV27 and TRBJ1-4 provide the parts outside the CDR3, is EAQVTQNPRYLITVTGKKLTVTCSQNMNHEYMSWYRQDPGLGLRQIYYSMNVEVTDKGDVPEGYKVSRKEKRNFPLILESPSPNQTSLYFCARDRGGEKLFFGSGTQLSVL.

This clone turned up a few times. The chain has TRBV6-5 and TRBJ2-7; tentatively, D is TRBD1 (6 bases). This CDR3 has 13 amino acids. Per the germline V gene, CDR1 is MNHEY and CDR2 is SVGAGI. V was cut by 7 bases and J by 3 bases, with 13 bases left in between. CDR3 residues: CASNRETFYEQYF. CDR3 coding DNA: TGTGCCAGCAACAGGGAAACCTTCTACGAGCAGTACTTC.

This clone was seen a single time. This chain joins TRBV19 and TRBJ2-7; 8 bases are shared with TRBD1. There are 15 residues in the CDR3. Germline assignment: CDR1 LNHDA and CDR2 SQIVND (reference sequence). V shed 3 bases and J 3 bases; nucleotides not matched to a gene: 7. CDR3 nucleotide sequence: TGTGCCAGTAGTATGGCAGGGACAGGTCACTACGAGCAGTACTTC. This sequence encodes CASSMAGTGHYEQYF.

This rearrangement joins TRBV6-5 to TRBJ1-1; maybe TRBD1 (6 bases). Germline V gene data show CDR1 as MNHEY and CDR2 as SVGAGI. V dropped 4 bases and J dropped 1 base, with 13 bases sitting between them. The CDR3 is 15 amino acids. CDR3 nucleotide sequence: TGTGCCAGCAGTTCAAGACGGGACAAGAACACTGAAGCTTTCTTT. It translates to CASSSRRDKNTEAFF.

The chain recombines TRBV30 with TRBJ1-4, with D possibly being TRBD1 (5 bases). V dropped 0 bases and J dropped 6 bases, with 20 bases sitting between them. CDR1 GTSNPN and CDR2 SVGIG come from the germline V gene (reference sequence). The CDR3 spans 17 residues. The CDR3 protein is CAWSVSGRGAEDEKLFF. The CDR3 DNA is TGTGCCTGGAGTGTTTCCGGGCGCGGGGCCGAAGATGAAAAACTGTTTTTT.

This clone showed up just once. V and J are TRBV10-3 and TRBJ2-3, with 13 bases fitting TRBD2. This CDR3 is built from 15 residues. Germline trimming cut 4 bases from V and 5 bases from J; bases unmatched to any gene: 3. Germline CDR1 and CDR2: ENHRY and SYGVKD. In DNA form, the CDR3 reads TGTGCCATCAGTGGGACTAGCGGGAGAGGAGATACGCAGTATTTT. It translates to CAISGTSGRGDTQYF.

The genes are TRBV6-5 and TRBJ1-1; 9 nucleotides agree with TRBD1. CDR3 length: 12 residues. The germline V gene has CDR1 MNHEY and CDR2 SVGAGI. After removal of 10 bases from V and 11 bases from J, the junction contained 11 bases not matched to a gene. The CDR3 spells CANSLGTGLAFF. CDR3 in DNA: TGTGCCAACTCCCTAGGGACAGGGTTGGCTTTCTTT.

The rearrangement joins TRBV30 to TRBJ1-3; D unclear. The CDR3 consists of 14 residues. Germline CDR1 GTSNPN, CDR2 SVGIG (reference sequence). V was pared by 2 bases and J by 0 bases, with 8 bases between. The CDR3 sequence: CAWSLHSSGNTIYF. Here the CDR3 DNA reads TGTGCCTGGAGTTTGCACAGCTCTGGAAACACCATATATTTT. The full variable domain, its missing parts supplied by reference TRBV30 and TRBJ1-3, is SQTIHQWPATLVQPVGSPLSLECTVEGTSNPNLYWYRQAAGRGLQLLFYSVGIGQISSEVPQNLSASRPQDRQFILSSKKLLLSDSGFYLCAWSLHSSGNTIYFGEGSWLTVV.

The rearrangement links TRBV4-2 to TRBJ2-1; the D gene is possibly TRBD2 (5 bases). V lost 0 bases, J lost 7 bases, and 16 bases lay in between. Germline loops: CDR1 LGHNA, CDR2 YNFKEQ. The CDR3 has 16 amino acids. This CDR3 reads CASSQEEAVPGNEQFF. CDR3 bases: TGTGCCAGCAGCCAAGAGGAGGCGGTACCGGGTAATGAGCAGTTCTTC.

The table lists this clone with a few counts. This chain uses TRBV4-1 with TRBJ2-1, with 7 bases identical to TRBD1. The CDR3 spans 16 residues. Trimming at V came to 3 bases and at J to 5 bases, leaving 10 bases not matched to a gene. Germline CDR1 reads MGHRA; CDR2 reads YSYEKL. The CDR3 is CASSHRPGQRDNEQFF. CDR3 in DNA: TGCGCCAGCAGCCACCGACCGGGACAGCGCGACAATGAGCAGTTCTTC.

The rearrangement links TRBV3-1 (or the pseudogene TRBV3-2) to TRBJ2-7, with D possibly TRBD1 on 5 matching bases. V was pared by 3 bases and J by 4 bases, with 7 bases between. Germline-derived CDR1 and CDR2 are LGHDT and YNNKEL (reference sequence). The CDR3 contains 12 residues. The CDR3 nucleotides are TGTGCCAGCAGCCATGCAGGGTACGAGCAGTACTTC. This codes for CASSHAGYEQYF.